This entry is about one TCR beta chain. In the source study's methods: The authors estimated nucleated cell counts from reference gene primer amplification. Clones were sequenced by immunoSEQ multiplex PCR, and TCRdb holds only the in-frame ones, with some missing. The V and J calls and the clone size are those of that table, but D and trimming were determined from the DNA. Of around 70,000 clones listed, around nine tenths are singletons. There are 15 residues in the CDR3. Germline CDR1 and CDR2: PRHDT and FYEKMQ (reference sequence). The ends were cut back, 2 bases at V and 1 base at J, with 10 bases in the middle. The sample is drawn from a study of blood T cell repertoires in COVID-19. As for the study in general: PBMCs, B-cell-depleted T cells, or T cells provided the cDNA or gDNA that made up the material.

The rearrangement joins TRBV13 to TRBJ2-3; tentative D call: TRBD2 (5 bases). The origin of this receptor is a man aged 50-60 years with acute or convalescent COVID-19. The sequencing sample was made of peripheral blood. The CDR3 DNA reads TGTGCCAGCAGCTTAACTAGGTACGGCACAGATACGCAGTATTTT. The encoded protein is CASSLTRYGTDTQYF.